The entry below gives a single T cell receptor (beta chain) sequence along with its context. The specificity of this receptor is unknown. It has no much larger one-base neighbor in the sample; base qualities were not kept. This specimen belongs to a study of blood T cell repertoires in COVID-19 (TCRdb year 2020). In terms of the full investigation: The collaborator samples originated in the United States, Italy and Spain and spanned the acute and convalescent phases of COVID-19. The prospective study material was composed of cDNA or gDNA derived from T cells, B-cell-depleted T cells, or PBMCs. Subjects who had been exposed to COVID-19, were actively infected with it, or had recovered from it provided the deeply sampled blood TCRbeta repertoires that made up the dataset. The repertoires were released in a freely available public database intended as a resource for research on the immune response to SARS-CoV-2. The samples were drawn from two sources: the first 160 participants of the ongoing ImmuneRACE study, and 1,000 to 1,500 subjects contributed by 6 global collaborators. Nearly every sample came with metadata listing a de-identified subject ID, COVID-19 status, age in years and sex. Where available, HLA class I and class II types were obtained from metadata supplied by the sample provider rather than from assay-based typing. Study-level results and caveats: The amount of clinical and demographic metadata varied by source and participant and was provided uncurated.

The immunoSEQ Assay, a bias-controlled multiplex PCR, was used to amplify TCRbeta CDR3 regions from genomic DNA. In the original analysis: Nucleated cell counts per sample were estimated from amplification of reference gene primers within the assay. To quantify the absolute abundance of each unique TCRbeta CDR3 rearrangement, sequence reads were collapsed and filtered. Productive Simpson clonality was computed per sample as the square root of Simpson's diversity index over productive rearrangements. Here the immuneACCESS table is served through TCRdb, limited to in-frame sequences with V and J called. Missing clones are a known gap in these copies; in checked studies unresolved V genes cover under half, and the rest lacks a known reason. The V and J calls and clone size were taken over from that table, and D and trimming were inferred from the DNA. The sample table contains roughly 100,000 clones; only one count was recorded for about nine tenths of them. The ten biggest clones cover more than 1.5% of the sample.

One collaborating source in Seattle enrolled patients while the patients were actively infected and followed the patients over time throughout the course of disease. The collaborating institutions used their own protocols to collect whole blood in K2EDTA tubes. For TCRbeta analysis, collaborators shipped samples as frozen whole blood, isolated PBMCs, or DNA extracted from either of those sample types. The germline V gene yields SGHTA for CDR1 and FQGNSA for CDR2. The CDR3 has 15 amino acids, counting the end cysteine and phenylalanine. Left in the record is the CDR3 DNA by itself, 45 bases read in frame from the first base. Between the V and J ends, shortened by 5 bases and 0 bases respectively, the junction contains 11 bases.

This receptor was taken from a woman between 45 and 65 years old with COVID-19, enrolled during active disease. Sequencing was done on a sample of peripheral blood. The sequence is built from TRBV7-2 and TRBJ2-1, with no confidently assigned D gene. DNA sequence: TGTGCCAGCAGCCCATATCCGAGCTCCTACAATGAGCAGTTCTTC. This is translated as CASSPYPSSYNEQFF.